The 2 T cell receptor beta chains reported below all come from one sample, sequenced in a study of molecular identifiers for immune sequencing clone quantification. TCRdb redid the calling of the PCR reads with MiXCR, one entry per CDR3 protein. The sample carries 80,000 to 95,000 distinct CDR3 sequences, under 20% recorded once. Sequences were obtained from naive CD8+ T cells from blood, with Jurkat cell RNA spiked in. Subset described: FACS-sorted CD8+CD4-CCR7+CD45RA+ naive T cells. The receptors were sampled from a human donor in good health. Some libraries in this study had Jurkat cell RNA spiked in.

This clonotype was observed at least ten times. The chain joins TRBV10-3 to TRBJ2-1; TRBD2 matches at 9 bases. The germline V gene encodes CDR1 ENHRY and CDR2 SYGVKD. With V trimmed by 4 bases and J by 5 bases, 3 bases remained unmatched. The length of the CDR3 is 14 residues. The CDR3 loop is CAISVTSGNNEQFF. CDR3 DNA sequence: TGTGCCATCAGTGTGACTAGCGGTAACAATGAGCAGTTCTTC.

This clonotype has a count of ten or more. This rearrangement joins TRBV7-3 to TRBJ2-5, with 9 nucleotides matching TRBD2. The CDR3 loop spans 15 amino acids. CDR1 and CDR2 from the germline V gene are SGHTA and FQGTGA. Trimming at V came to 0 bases and at J to 2 bases, leaving 1 base not matched to a gene. CDR3 loop: CASSLTSGSQETQYF. CDR3 sequence (DNA): TGTGCCAGCAGCTTAACTAGCGGGAGTCAAGAGACCCAGTACTTC.